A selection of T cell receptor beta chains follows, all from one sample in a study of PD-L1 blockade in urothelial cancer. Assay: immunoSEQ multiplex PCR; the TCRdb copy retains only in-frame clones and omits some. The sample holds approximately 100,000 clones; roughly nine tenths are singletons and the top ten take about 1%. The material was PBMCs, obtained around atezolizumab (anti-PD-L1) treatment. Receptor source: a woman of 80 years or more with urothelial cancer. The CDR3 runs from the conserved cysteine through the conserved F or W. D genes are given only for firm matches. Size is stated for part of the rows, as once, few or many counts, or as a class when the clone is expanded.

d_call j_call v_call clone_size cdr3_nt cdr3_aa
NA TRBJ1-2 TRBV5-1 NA TGCGCCAGCAGCCTGAATACAGGGAGAAACTATGGCTACACCTTC CASSLNTGRNYGYTF
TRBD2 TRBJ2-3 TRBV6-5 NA TGTGCCAGCAGTTCCCTAGCGGGGGTGCGCACAGATACGCAGTATTTT CASSSLAGVRTDTQYF
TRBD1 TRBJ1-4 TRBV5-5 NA TGTGCCAGTAGGACAGGGGGCGAGAGAGAAAAACTGTTTTTT CASRTGGEREKLFF
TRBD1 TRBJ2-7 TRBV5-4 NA TGTGCCAGCAGCCCGCCGGGACAGGGGGCAATCGAGCAGTACTTC CASSPPGQGAIEQYF
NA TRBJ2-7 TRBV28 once TGTGCCAGCAGGGCGGGGTTATTGAACGAGCAGTACTTC CASRAGLLNEQYF
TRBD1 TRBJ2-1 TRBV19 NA TGTGCCAGTAGTATATCAGGGGGTAGGCTGAATGAGCAGTTCTTC CASSISGGRLNEQFF
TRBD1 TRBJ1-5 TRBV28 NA TGTGCCAGCAGCCGGACAGGATCGGTCAATCAGCCCCAGCATTTT CASSRTGSVNQPQHF
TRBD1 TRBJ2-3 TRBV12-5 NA TGTGCTAGTGGTTTAGGACAGGGCACAGATACGCAGTATTTT CASGLGQGTDTQYF
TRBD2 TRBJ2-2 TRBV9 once TGTGCCAGCAGCGTAGGGACTAGCGGGAACACCGGGGAGCTGTTTTTT CASSVGTSGNTGELFF
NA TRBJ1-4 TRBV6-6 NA TGTGCCAGCAGTTACCTGTTTGGAGGTGGGAATGAAAAACTGTTTTTT CASSYLFGGGNEKLFF
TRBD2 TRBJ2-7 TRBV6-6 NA TGTGCCAGCAGTCTTAGCGGGAGTGGCTCCTACGAGCAGTACTTC CASSLSGSGSYEQYF
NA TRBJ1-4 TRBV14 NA TGTGCCAGCAGCCCTCGTCAGGCTAATGAAAAACTGTTTTTT CASSPRQANEKLFF
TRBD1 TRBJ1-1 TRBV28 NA TGTGCCAGCAACCCGACAGGGATGAACACTGAAGCTTTCTTT CASNPTGMNTEAFF
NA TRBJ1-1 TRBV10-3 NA TGTGCCATCAAGGGTGACAGCACGAACACTGAAGCTTTCTTT CAIKGDSTNTEAFF
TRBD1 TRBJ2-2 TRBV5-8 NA TGTGCCAGCAGCTTTGCCTGGGACAGCCGAGGGAAGGCCGGGGAGCTGTTTTTT CASSFAWDSRGKAGELFF
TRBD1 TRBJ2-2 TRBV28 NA TGTGCCAGCAGTCCGACAGGGGCAACAACCGGGGAGCTGTTTTTT CASSPTGATTGELFF
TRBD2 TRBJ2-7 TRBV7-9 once TGTGCCAGCAGCCCTACTAGCGCGAGCTCCTACGAGCAGTACTTC CASSPTSASSYEQYF
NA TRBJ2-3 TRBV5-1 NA TGCGCCAGCAGCTTGGGCGGACATTTCACAGATACGCAGTATTTT CASSLGGHFTDTQYF
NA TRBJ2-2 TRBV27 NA TGTGCCAGCAGTTTGGGAGAACGCACCGGGGAGCTGTTTTTT CASSLGERTGELFF
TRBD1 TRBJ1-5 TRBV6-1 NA TGTGCCAGCAGTGACGGACAGGGGATTGGTGGCAATCAGCCCCAGCATTTT CASSDGQGIGGNQPQHF
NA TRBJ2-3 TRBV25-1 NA TGTGCCAGCCGGGCAGACAAGGTAGCGGAACGCACAGATACGCAGTATTTT CASRADKVAERTDTQYF
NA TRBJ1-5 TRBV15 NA TGTGCCACCAGCAGAGATCCGTCGTCCGATCAGCCCCAGCATTTT CATSRDPSSDQPQHF
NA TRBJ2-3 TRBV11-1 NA TGTGCCAGCAGCTTAGCGAAGACGGGGAGCACAGATACGCAGTATTTT CASSLAKTGSTDTQYF
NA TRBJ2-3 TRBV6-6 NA TGTGCCAGCAGTTACTCGATGGTCGGGACAGATACGCAGTATTTT CASSYSMVGTDTQYF
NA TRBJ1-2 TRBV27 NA TGTGCCAGCAGTTCGTGGGGGGGGCCTAACTATGGCTACACCTTC CASSSWGGPNYGYTF
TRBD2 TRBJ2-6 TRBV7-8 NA TGTGCCAGCAGCTTAGCGGTTAGCGGGAGGTCCTCTGGGGCCAACGTCCTGACTTTC CASSLAVSGRSSGANVLTF
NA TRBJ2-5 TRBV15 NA TGTGCCACCAGCAGAGGTGAAGGGGTAGGAGAGACCCAGTACTTC CATSRGEGVGETQYF
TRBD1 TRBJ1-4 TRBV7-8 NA TGTGCCAGCAGCCTAATGAGCGGACAGGGAAATGAAAAACTGTTTTTT CASSLMSGQGNEKLFF
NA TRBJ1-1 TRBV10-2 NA TGCGCCAGCAGTGAGCGAAAGGGGGGGGTATCGGGCACTGAAGCTTTCTTT CASSERKGGVSGTEAFF
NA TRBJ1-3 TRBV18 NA TGTGCCAGCTCACTTTCAGCGACCGGATTAAGCTCTGGAAACACCATATATTTT CASSLSATGLSSGNTIYF
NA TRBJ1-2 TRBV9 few TGTGCCAGCAGCGTAGGGCCGGCAGGGAACTATGGCTACACCTTC CASSVGPAGNYGYTF
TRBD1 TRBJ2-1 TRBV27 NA TGTGCCAGCAGTACACCGACAGGGTTCAATGAGCAGTTCTTC CASSTPTGFNEQFF
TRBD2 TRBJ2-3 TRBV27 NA TGTGCCAGCAGCATGGGACTAGCGGGAGGGTCAGCAGATACGCAGTATTTT CASSMGLAGGSADTQYF
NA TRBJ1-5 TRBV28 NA TGTGCCACCCATACAGTGAACAATCAGCCCCAGCATTTT CATHTVNNQPQHF
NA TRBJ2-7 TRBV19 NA TGTGCCAGTACCACTGATCAGGGTTCCTACGAGCAGTACTTC CASTTDQGSYEQYF
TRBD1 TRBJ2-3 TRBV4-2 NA TGTGCCAGCAGCCAGGACAGGGGGCAGGATACGCAGTATTTT CASSQDRGQDTQYF
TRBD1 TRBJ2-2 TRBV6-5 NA TGTGCCAGCAGGGTCACAGGGGGAACCGGGGAGCTGTTTTTT CASRVTGGTGELFF
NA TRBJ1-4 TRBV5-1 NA TGCGCCAGCAGCTTGGGGACTTCGGATCCCGAAAAACTGTTTTTT CASSLGTSDPEKLFF
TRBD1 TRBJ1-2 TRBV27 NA TGTGCCAGCAGTCCTCAAATAAGGGGGCACCGGGGAAGCTACACCTTC CASSPQIRGHRGSYTF
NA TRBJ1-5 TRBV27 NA TGTGCCAGCAGTTTAAGGAGTAGCAATCAGCCCCAGCATTTT CASSLRSSNQPQHF
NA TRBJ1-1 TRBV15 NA TGTGCCACCAGCCTGCCGGGGGGCGCGGACACTGAAGCTTTCTTT CATSLPGGADTEAFF
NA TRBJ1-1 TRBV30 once TGTGCCTGGAGGAGGCAGGGTGGGACTGAAGCTTTCTTT CAWRRQGGTEAFF
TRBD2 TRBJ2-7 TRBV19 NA TGTGCCAGTAGTATAGTAGCGGGAGGTGTCTACGAGCAGTACTTC CASSIVAGGVYEQYF
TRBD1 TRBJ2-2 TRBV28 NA TGTGCCACCGCACAGGGGGCGCTTGGCACCGGGGAGCTGTTTTTT CATAQGALGTGELFF
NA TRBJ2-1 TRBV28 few TGTGCCAGCAGTTTATTGCAGGGGTTGGGGAATGAGCAGTTCTTC CASSLLQGLGNEQFF
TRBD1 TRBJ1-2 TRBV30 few TGTGCCTGGAGTGCCCCCCGGGACAGGGAGGGGACTGGCTATGGCTACACCTTC CAWSAPRDREGTGYGYTF
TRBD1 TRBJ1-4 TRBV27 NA TGTGCCAGTTCTTGGAGGACAGGAAGTAATGAAAAACTGTTTTTT CASSWRTGSNEKLFF
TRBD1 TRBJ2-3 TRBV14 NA TGTGCCAGCAGCCTGGACAGGCGTGGTTTAGATACGCAGTATTTT CASSLDRRGLDTQYF
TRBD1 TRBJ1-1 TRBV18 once TGTGCCAGCTCAGCGGGACAGAAACAGAACACTGAAGCTTTCTTT CASSAGQKQNTEAFF
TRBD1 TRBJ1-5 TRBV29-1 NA TGCAGCGTTGGGAGTGGGACAGGGATTGGCGCCCAGCATTTT CSVGSGTGIGAQHF
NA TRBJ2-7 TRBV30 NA TGTGCCTGCGAAGGACTCCCCTCCTACGAGCAGTACTTC CACEGLPSYEQYF
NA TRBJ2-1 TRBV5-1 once TGCGCCAGCAGCTTGGGTGGGCCGGTCTCCTACAATGAGCAGTTCTTC CASSLGGPVSYNEQFF